This TCR beta chain is drawn from a study of blood T cell repertoires in COVID-19. For the study at large: COVID-19 samples collected from the United States, Italy and Spain covered acute and convalescent phases. T cells, B-cell-depleted T cells, or PBMCs provided the cDNA or gDNA that served as material.

Original data processing: Reference gene primer amplification gave nucleated cell count estimates. Method: immunoSEQ multiplex PCR; TCRdb's copy keeps in-frame clones and lacks some. Clonal size and the V and J genes are those of that table, whereas D and trimming came from the DNA. This table holds 180,000 or so clones, 70% to 90% found once. CDR1 is ENHRY and CDR2 is SYGVKD in the germline V gene. V lost 0 bases to trimming and J lost 3 bases; unmatched junction nucleotides: 4. CDR3 size: 15 residues. This clonotype originated in a man aged 55 to 70 with acute or convalescent COVID-19. V and J are TRBV10-3 and TRBJ1-2; TRBD1 aligns across 7 bases. Sequenced sample: peripheral blood. The CDR3 DNA sequence: TGTGCCATCAGTGAGTCGAGGGGGCGCGACTATGGCTACACCTTC. Protein: CAISESRGRDYGYTF.